This T cell receptor beta chain was recovered during a study of blood T cell repertoires in COVID-19 (dated by TCRdb to the early 2020s). About the full investigation: Samples covering the acute and convalescent phases of COVID-19 were provided by collaborators in the United States, Italy and Spain. Subjects who had been exposed to COVID-19, were actively infected with it, or had recovered from it provided the deeply sampled blood TCRbeta repertoires that made up the dataset. The prospective study material was composed of cDNA or gDNA derived from T cells, B-cell-depleted T cells, or PBMCs. The samples were drawn from two sources: the first 160 participants of the ongoing ImmuneRACE study, and over 950 subjects contributed by 6 global collaborators. A freely available public database, intended as a resource for researchers studying the immune response to SARS-CoV-2, is where the repertoires were released. HLA class I and class II types, where available, came from metadata supplied by the sample provider rather than from assay-based typing. The sample metadata nearly always contained a de-identified subject ID, COVID-19 status, age in years and sex. The research as a whole found: How much clinical and demographic metadata was included differed by source and by participant, and the metadata was provided uncurated.

CDR1 MNHEY and CDR2 SMNVEV are derived from the germline V gene (reference sequence). Germline trimming: 6 bases from V, 5 bases from J; junction bases outside gene matches: 8. The CDR3 holds 16 amino acids from the cysteine to the phenylalanine. The DNA shown is the 48-base CDR3, in frame from base 1. The immunoSEQ Assay, a bias-controlled multiplex PCR, was used to amplify TCRbeta CDR3 regions from genomic DNA. The original methods were these. Nucleated cell counts per sample were estimated from amplification of reference gene primers within the assay. To quantify the absolute abundance of each unique TCRbeta CDR3 rearrangement, sequence reads were collapsed and filtered. For each sample, productive Simpson clonality was calculated by taking the square root of Simpson's diversity index across productive rearrangements. As stored in TCRdb, this immuneACCESS dataset retains in-frame rearrangements with V and J assigned. A fraction of the clones does not appear; measured against another copy, unresolved V genes explain less than half of the discrepancy, and the remainder lacks a known reason. V and J calls and clone size follow that table, whereas D and trimming were derived from the DNA. For this sample there are about 200,000 clones; approximately 90% appear just once. The ten largest clonotypes hold about 9.4% of the sample.

With regard to this clone: The antigen it binds to is not known. Base qualities are not at hand, and no much larger clone is one base apart.

One collaborating source in Seattle enrolled patients while the patients were actively infected and followed the patients over time throughout the course of disease. Whole blood was collected in K2EDTA tubes by collaborating institutions according to the institutions' own protocols. For TCRbeta analysis, collaborator samples were shipped as frozen whole blood, as isolated PBMCs, or as DNA extracted from either sample type. The chain was built from TRBV27 and TRBJ2-5, with 14 bases in between that match TRBD2. This TCR was sampled from a woman aged 45-60 years with COVID-19, enrolled during active disease. Sequenced input: peripheral blood. The CDR3 reads CASRTGTSGGRETQYF. The DNA reads as follows: TGTGCCAGCAGGACTGGGACTAGCGGGGGCCGGGAGACCCAGTACTTC.